The entry below gives a single T cell receptor beta chain sequence along with its context. Its cognate antigen has yet to be identified. No much larger clone exists at a distance of one base, and base qualities are not known. The sample comes from a study of blood T cell repertoires in COVID-19 (dated by TCRdb to about 2020). Regarding the research as a whole: Samples covering the acute and convalescent phases of COVID-19 were provided by collaborators in the United States, Italy and Spain. Where available, HLA class I and class II types were taken from metadata supplied by the sample provider and were not determined by assay-based typing. A de-identified subject ID, COVID-19 status, age in years and sex were almost always included in the sample metadata. The samples were drawn from two sources: the first 160 participants of the ongoing ImmuneRACE study, and 1,000 to 1,500 subjects contributed by 6 global collaborators. The repertoires were made available in a free public database intended to serve as a resource for research on the immune response to SARS-CoV-2. The material from the prospective study consisted of cDNA or gDNA derived from T cells, B-cell-depleted T cells, or PBMCs. Subjects who had been exposed to COVID-19, were actively infected with it, or had recovered from it provided the deeply sampled blood TCRbeta repertoires that made up the dataset. Paper-wide results and their limitations: The quantity of clinical and demographic metadata differed by source and by participant and was supplied without curation.

Collaborating institutions collected whole blood in K2EDTA tubes following their own protocols. Collaborator samples were shipped for TCRbeta analysis as frozen whole blood, isolated PBMCs, or DNA extracted from either sample type. TCRbeta CDR3 regions were amplified from genomic DNA by means of the immunoSEQ Assay, a bias-controlled multiplex PCR. The study's processing was this. Within the assay, amplification of reference gene primers was used to estimate how many nucleated cells each sample contained. To quantify the absolute abundance of each unique TCRbeta CDR3 rearrangement, sequence reads were collapsed and filtered. Productive Simpson clonality was computed per sample as the square root of Simpson's diversity index over productive rearrangements. The table comes from immuneACCESS by way of TCRdb, which keeps in-frame sequences with V and J called. Part of the clones is missing from these tables; in studies checked, under half for an unresolved V gene and the rest for unknown reasons. V and J calls and clone size are as listed in that table; D and trimming were resolved from the DNA. The sample table holds 450,000 to 500,000 clones, of which approximately 83% were seen once. In total, the top ten clones hold approximately 3.4% of the sample.

The junction shows trimming of 0 bases on V and 0 bases on J, plus 4 bases between the germline ends. Measured from the cysteine to the phenylalanine, the CDR3 is 14 residues long. The retained sequence is limited to the CDR3, 42 bases, with the frame set at the first base. The CDR1 and CDR2 encoded by the germline V gene are SGDLS and YYNGEE. The chain is assembled from TRBV9 and TRBJ1-3, with no reliable assignment of the D segment. Sequencing was done on a sample of peripheral blood. The receptor comes from a human donor in a cohort sampled during active COVID-19. In nucleotides, the sequence is TGTGCCAGCAGCGTAGGTTACTCTGGAAACACCATATATTTT. Its product reads: CASSVGYSGNTIYF. This CDR3, with the reference TRBV9 and TRBJ1-3 proteins standing in past its ends, gives the full variable domain DSGVTQTPKHLITATGQRVTLRCSPRSGDLSVYWYQQSLDQGLQFLIQYYNGEERAKGNILERFSAQQFPDLHSELNLSSLELGDSALYFCASSVGYSGNTIYFGEGSWLTVV.